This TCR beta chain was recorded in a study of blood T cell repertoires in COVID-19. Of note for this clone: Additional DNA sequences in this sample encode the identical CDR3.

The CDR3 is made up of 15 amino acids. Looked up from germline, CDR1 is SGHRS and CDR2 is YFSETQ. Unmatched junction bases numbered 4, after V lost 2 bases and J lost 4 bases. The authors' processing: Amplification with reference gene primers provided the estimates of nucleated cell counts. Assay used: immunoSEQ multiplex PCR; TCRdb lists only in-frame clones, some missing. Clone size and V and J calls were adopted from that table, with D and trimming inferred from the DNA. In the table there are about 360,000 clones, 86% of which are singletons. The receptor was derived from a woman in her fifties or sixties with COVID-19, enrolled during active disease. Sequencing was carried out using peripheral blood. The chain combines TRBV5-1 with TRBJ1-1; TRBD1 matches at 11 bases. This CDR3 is CASSLDGTGGTEAFF. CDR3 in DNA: TGCGCCAGCAGCTTAGACGGGACAGGGGGCACTGAAGCTTTCTTT.